This TCR beta chain appears in the sequencing data of a study of blood T cell repertoires in COVID-19. Looking at the study overall: Researchers got acute and convalescent COVID-19 samples from the United States, Italy and Spain. Nucleic acid was either cDNA or gDNA, and it came from T cells, B-cell-depleted T cells, or PBMCs.

In the authors' methods: Nucleated cell number was recorded as an estimate derived from reference gene primer amplification. TCRdb's table, derived via immunoSEQ multiplex PCR, lists solely in-frame clones and lacks some. D and trimming come from the DNA, and the V and J calls and clone size come from that table. Of about 58,000 clones in the sample, approximately 86% were seen once. From germline, CDR1 is MNHEY and CDR2 SVGAGI. This CDR3 region has 15 residues. V lost 8 bases to trimming and J lost 1 base; unmatched junction nucleotides: 7. J is TRBJ2-2 and V is TRBV6-5; 7 nucleotides agree with TRBD1. This sequence originates from a woman aged 70-85 years with active COVID-19. Source material: peripheral blood. The CDR3 protein is CASGQGVENTGELFF. CDR3 coding DNA: TGTGCCAGCGGCCAGGGGGTCGAGAACACCGGGGAGCTGTTTTTT.